This entry lists 8 T cell receptor beta chains sequenced from one sample in a study of shared clonotypes between healthy human individuals. The method was immunoSEQ multiplex PCR; TCRdb's version includes in-frame clones alone and lacks a portion of them. The sample consists of about 1.5 million clones, 95% to 99% of them appearing once. The sample consisted of naive CD4+ T cells sorted from blood. Subset specified: CD45RA+ positively selected. The receptors derive from a man younger than 45 in good health.

V and J are TRBV28 and TRBJ2-1; TRBD2 might be the D (5 bases). The CDR3 runs to 12 residues. Trimming pared 4 bases from V and 10 bases from J, leaving 11 bases between. CDR1 is MDHEN and CDR2 is SYDVKM in the germline V gene. The CDR3 spells CASSSQAEEQFF. Here the CDR3 DNA reads TGTGCCAGCAGTTCCCAAGCGGAAGAGCAGTTCTTC.

This clone was recorded once. The chain combines TRBV19 with TRBJ1-2, with a possible D match to TRBD1 (5 bases). The V and J ends lost 4 bases and 8 bases respectively, with 17 bases between them. The CDR3 runs to 14 residues. Germline V gene lookup returns CDR1 LNHDA and CDR2 SQIVND (reference sequence). CDR3: CASSTRASVWGYTF. CDR3 coding DNA: TGTGCCAGTAGTACCAGGGCTTCCGTGTGGGGCTACACCTTC.

The CDR3 spells CASSPSGDSYNEQFF. The CDR3 bases are TGTGCCAGCAGCCCGAGCGGGGACTCCTACAATGAGCAGTTCTTC. The chain joins TRBV7-2 to TRBJ2-1, with 7 bases that match TRBD2. V lost 5 bases and J lost 0; bases outside the gene matches: 4. The CDR3 totals 15 residues. Germline CDR1 reads SGHTA; CDR2 reads FQGNSA.

This chain joins TRBV4-3 and TRBJ2-3, with D perhaps TRBD1 or TRBD2 (5 bases each). Looked up from germline, CDR1 is LGHNA and CDR2 is YSLEER. This CDR3 contains 13 residues. V lost 8 bases, J lost 4 bases, and 13 bases lay in between. The CDR3 loop is CASGTAGADTQYF. CDR3 bases: TGCGCCAGCGGGACGGCTGGGGCAGATACGCAGTATTTT.

This chain connects TRBV27 to TRBJ2-5; a weak D match, TRBD2 (5 bases). V was shortened by 0 bases and J by 4 bases, with 6 bases between the two germline ends. The length of the CDR3 is 13 residues. CDR1 is MNHEY and CDR2 is SMNVEV in the germline V gene (reference sequence). Here the CDR3 reads CASSLSRGETQYF. CDR3 nucleotide sequence: TGTGCCAGCAGTTTATCCCGGGGAGAGACCCAGTACTTC.

The chain employs TRBV5-1 and TRBJ2-2; a weak D match, TRBD2 (6 bases). Germline V gene sequence: CDR1 SGHRS, CDR2 YFSETQ. The CDR3 sequence is 17 residues long. V was trimmed by 2 bases and J by 5 bases, leaving 19 bases between them. The CDR3: CASSLRGYGSETGELFF. In DNA form, the CDR3 reads TGCGCCAGCAGCTTAAGGGGTTACGGGAGTGAGACCGGGGAGCTGTTTTTT.

A word on this clone: Its ends do not fully match the called genes, so a read error is possible. The CDR3 loop reads CASRGDYAQYF. As DNA, the CDR3 is TGCGCCAGCAGGGGGGACTACGCGCAGTACTTC. V gene TRBV5-1 combines with J gene TRBJ2-7, with TRBD2 identical over 7 bases. The CDR3 length is 11 residues. Germline V lookup: CDR1 SGHRS, CDR2 YFSETQ.

The V and J genes are TRBV7-2 and TRBJ2-1; 12 bases agree with TRBD2. After removal of 5 bases from V and 7 bases from J, the junction contained 6 bases not matched to a gene. The CDR3 consists of 15 residues. Looked up from germline, CDR1 is SGHTA and CDR2 is FQGNSA. CDR3 loop: CASSQTSGRINEQFF. The CDR3 DNA reads TGTGCCAGCAGCCAGACTAGCGGGAGAATAAATGAGCAGTTCTTC.